This T cell receptor (beta chain) stems from a study of B cell selection in AIRE deficiency. General study results and limits: Approximately 30% of healthy-donor shared Treg TCRbeta sequences appeared in patient Tconv cells. Of some 3,700 shared Treg TCRbeta sequences, 25% to 40% were healthy-donor-only and just under 9.5% patient-only. Shared Treg sequences had shorter CDR3s, biased toward rearrangements with few non-templated insertions.

Looked up from germline, CDR1 is LGHNA and CDR2 is YSLEER. The CDR3 extends over 18 amino acids. V was cut by 1 base and J by 2 bases, with 18 bases left in between. As for this clone: Its antigen is undetermined.

Conventional CD4 T cells were sorted as CD4+CD127+ cells. Repertoires were generated with immunoSEQ multiplex PCR, while TCRdb's copy carries only in-frame clones and drops some. The repertoire holds around 20,000 clones, with more than 95% as singletons. This clonotype was obtained from a human donor with AIRE deficiency. Specimen: conventional CD4+ T cells sorted from PBMCs. The chain couples TRBV4-3 to TRBJ2-1; D may be TRBD2 (6 bases). The CDR3: CASSQVISSEFPYNEQFF. The DNA of the CDR3 is TGCGCCAGCAGCCAAGTTATTTCTAGCGAGTTTCCCTACAATGAGCAGTTCTTC.